Presented here are 20 T cell receptor beta chains from one specimen sequenced in a study of read filtering for tumor transcriptome and immune sequencing. This library used roughly 430 ng RNA and molecular barcoded adaptors spanning alpha/delta and beta/gamma chains. TCRdb independently ran MiXCR on the reads; one entry per CDR3 protein. This table has 62,000 or so distinct CDR3 sequences, around 14% appearing once. Sequencing input: a population of CD138-negative cells sorted from bone marrow. The source of these receptors is a donor at least 40 years old with multiple myeloma.

This clonotype was observed at least ten times. The genes are TRBV5-1 and TRBJ1-2; unclear D gene. V was clipped by 0 bases and J by 2 bases, with 14 bases between them. This CDR3 spans 16 amino acids. Germline CDR1 reads SGHRS; CDR2 reads YFSETQ. The CDR3: CASSLEQANANYGYTF. The CDR3 bases are TGCGCCAGCAGCTTGGAGCAGGCGAACGCCAACTATGGCTACACCTTC. Filled out from reference TRBV5-1 and TRBJ1-2, the complete variable domain reads KAGVTQTPRYLIKTRGQQVTLSCSPISGHRSVSWYQQTPGQGLQFLFEYFSETQRNKGNFPGRFSGRQFSNSRSEMNVSTLELGDSALYLCASSLEQANANYGYTFGSGTRLTVV.

V is TRBV7-9 and J is TRBJ1-2; D may be TRBD1 (5 bases). Trimming pared 5 bases from V and 12 bases from J, leaving 16 bases between. The length of the CDR3 is 12 residues. Germline V gene data show CDR1 as SEHNR and CDR2 as FQNEAQ (reference sequence). The CDR3: CASSKQQECHTF. Here the CDR3 DNA reads TGTGCCAGCAGCAAGCAACAGGAGTGTCACACCTTC.

In this sample, this clonotype turned up many times. The V and J genes are TRBV11-1 and TRBJ2-7, with D hard to call. This CDR3 is 14 amino acids long. V was pared by 5 bases and J by 2 bases, with 13 bases between. Per germline, CDR1 SGHAT and CDR2 FQDESV (reference sequence). CDR3 bases: TGTGCCAGCAGCCGTAGACGGCCGCCCTACGAGCAGTACTTC. Amino acid sequence: CASSRRRPPYEQYF.

Note on this clonotype: A read error may be the cause here, since a much bigger clone is one base away. This chain joins TRBV14 and TRBJ1-5, with D unresolved. The germline V gene encodes CDR1 SGHDN and CDR2 FVKESK. The CDR3 runs to 12 residues. In DNA, the CDR3 is TGTGCCAGCAGCCAAGAGGATCAGTCCCAGCATTTT. It is translated as CASSQEDQSQHF.

About this clonotype: A read error is possible here, since a much larger clone lies one base away. The rearrangement uses TRBV6-2 or TRBV6-3 and TRBJ2-2; the D gene is possibly TRBD2 (6 bases). The length of the CDR3 is 17 residues. CDR1 is MNHEY, CDR2 SVGEGT, per germline. Trimming removed 2 bases from V and 5 bases from J, with 18 bases in between. In DNA form, the CDR3 reads TGTGCCAGCAGTTACATCAGGAGGGGTCGGGAAACCGGGGAGCTGTTTTTT. Amino acids: CASSYIRRGRETGELFF.

The rearrangement uses TRBV30 and TRBJ1-2; the D is unclear. Germline V lookup: CDR1 GTSNPN, CDR2 SVGIG (reference sequence). V lost 2 bases and J lost 8, with 12 bases in between. The CDR3 totals 12 residues. For the CDR3, the DNA is TGTGCCTGGAGTAGGCGGGGTAGAGGCTACACCTTC. Translation: CAWSRRGRGYTF.

Many counts were recorded for this clonotype. In nucleotides, the CDR3 is TGTGCCAGCACCTTCGTAGGGACTAGCGGGAGAGGTAATGAGCAGTTCTTC. The encoded protein is CASTFVGTSGRGNEQFF. The chain combines TRBV12-3 or TRBV12-4 with TRBJ2-1, with 14 bases matching TRBD2. CDR3 length: 17 amino acids. The V gene end was trimmed by 7 bases and the J gene end by 7 bases; junction bases not matched to a gene: 12.

This clonotype was recorded a few times. A read error may be the cause here, since a much bigger clone is one base away. The J gene is TRBJ2-1, the V gene TRBV20-1; no clear D gene. The germline CDR1 and CDR2 sequences are DFQATT and SNEGSKA (reference sequence). CDR3 length: 11 residues. The CDR3 is CGARDGVEQFF. DNA for the CDR3: TGCGGTGCTAGAGATGGAGTAGAGCAGTTCTTC.

This clonotype was seen many times. V is TRBV29-1 and J is TRBJ2-7; the match to TRBD1 covers 7 bases. The CDR3 has 12 residues. CDR1 and CDR2 (germline): SQVTM, ANQGSEA. J was trimmed by 4 bases and V by 7 bases; bases with no gene match: 7. The CDR3 DNA reads as TGCAGCGCCGGAGACAGGGAGTACGAGCAGTACTTC. Translating gives CSAGDREYEQYF.

This clonotype has a count of ten or more. This chain uses TRBV7-9 with TRBJ1-4, with 10 bases that match TRBD1. The CDR3 spans 14 residues. Looked up from germline, CDR1 is SEHNR and CDR2 is FQNEAQ (reference sequence). V was pared by 5 bases and J by 7 bases, with 4 bases of the junction left unmatched. The CDR3 DNA is TGTGCCAGCAGCATAGGGACAGGGGTTGAAAAACTGTTTTTT. It is translated as CASSIGTGVEKLFF.

This clonotype was counted a few times. V gene TRBV7-2 combines with J gene TRBJ2-7, with 7 bases identical to TRBD1. The CDR3 is 15 residues long. In germline, CDR1 is SGHTA, CDR2 FQGNSA. The trim removed 3 bases at V and 0 bases at J, leaving 5 bases unmatched. DNA for the CDR3: TGTGCCAGCAGCTTGGACAGGCTGAGCTCCTACGAGCAGTACTTC. It yields the protein CASSLDRLSSYEQYF.

This clonotype was counted at least ten times. Here the CDR3 reads CASHRSAYNEQFF. The CDR3 DNA reads TGTGCCAGCCACCGTTCGGCCTACAATGAGCAGTTCTTC. The V and J genes are TRBV27 and TRBJ2-1, with no clear D. Germline-derived CDR1 and CDR2 are MNHEY and SMNVEV (reference sequence). Trimming took 8 bases from V and 2 from J, leaving 10 bases between them. CDR3 size: 13 residues.

This clonotype occurred a few times. This chain joins TRBV20-1 and TRBJ2-1, with 12 bases that match TRBD2. The CDR3 is made up of 17 amino acids. V dropped 0 bases and J dropped 9; count of bases not matched to a gene: 12. Germline V gene data show CDR1 as DFQATT and CDR2 as SNEGSKA (reference sequence). As DNA, the CDR3 is TGCAGTGCTAGAGACTTAACTGGACTAGCGGGAAAGGGTGAGCAGTTCTTC. Its translation is CSARDLTGLAGKGEQFF.

Concerning this clonotype itself: A much bigger clone sits one base away, suggesting this may be a read error. This chain uses TRBV6-6 with TRBJ1-3, with 8 bases fitting TRBD1. Germline V gives CDR1 MNHNY, CDR2 SVGAGI (reference sequence). The length of the CDR3 is 16 residues. V gave up 6 bases and J gave up 1 base; unmatched junction bases: 8. The CDR3 DNA reads TGTGCCAGCAGAACCCCGACAGGGGCATCTGGAAACACCATATATTTT. Protein: CASRTPTGASGNTIYF.

This clonotype was detected ten times or more. V gene TRBV5-1 combines with J gene TRBJ1-1; no firm D call. The germline V gene encodes CDR1 SGHRS and CDR2 YFSETQ. V was trimmed by 3 bases and J by 5 bases, leaving 17 bases between them. This CDR3 is 15 amino acids long. The CDR3 region is CASSYTWTAGTEAFF. CDR3 DNA sequence: TGCGCCAGCAGCTATACGTGGACCGCCGGGACTGAAGCTTTCTTT. Complete variable domain (other parts from reference TRBV5-1 and TRBJ1-1): KAGVTQTPRYLIKTRGQQVTLSCSPISGHRSVSWYQQTPGQGLQFLFEYFSETQRNKGNFPGRFSGRQFSNSRSEMNVSTLELGDSALYLCASSYTWTAGTEAFFGQGTRLTVV.

This clonotype occurred a few times. The rearrangement joins TRBV11-3 to TRBJ2-1; a possible D gene is TRBD2 (5 bases). Germline lookup yields CDR1 SGHNT and CDR2 YENEEA. This CDR3 has 15 amino acids. The ends were cut back, 7 bases at V and 0 bases at J, with 13 bases in the middle. The CDR3 region has the DNA TGTGCCAGCAACCCCCCGGGAAGCTCCTACAATGAGCAGTTCTTC. Translated: CASNPPGSSYNEQFF.

At least ten counts were recorded for this clonotype. The chain has TRBV6-4 and TRBJ2-3; TRBD2 matches at 12 bases. Germline V gives CDR1 MRHNA, CDR2 SNTAGT. The CDR3 is made up of 15 amino acids. V lost 0 bases and J lost 9; bases outside the gene matches: 4. The CDR3 sequence is CASSDSLAGGQTQYF. DNA for the CDR3: TGTGCCAGCAGTGACTCGCTAGCGGGAGGGCAGACGCAGTATTTT.

This clonotype was recorded many times. This chain links TRBV11-3 with TRBJ2-1; 9 positions match TRBD2. This CDR3 comprises 17 residues. V lost 4 bases, J lost 5 bases, and 12 bases stayed unmatched. The germline V gene has CDR1 SGHNT and CDR2 YENEEA. The CDR3 DNA follows: TGTGCCAGCAGCTCCACACGAGCGGGAGGAGAGCACAATGAGCAGTTCTTC. Its protein product is CASSSTRAGGEHNEQFF.

This clonotype has ten or more counts. The gene calls are TRBV29-1 and TRBJ1-1; maybe TRBD1 (5 bases). Per the germline V gene, CDR1 is SQVTM and CDR2 is ANQGSEA. Trimming shortened V by 3 bases and J by 6 bases, and 14 bases separated the two germline ends. The length of the CDR3 is 13 residues. CDR3: CSVDRRDGAEAFF. DNA of the CDR3: TGCAGCGTTGACCGCAGGGACGGTGCTGAAGCTTTCTTT.

As to this clonotype: Given a much more abundant clone one base away, this may be a read error. This CDR3 is CASSDTGFNEKPFF. For the CDR3, the DNA is TGTGCCAGCAGCGATACAGGGTTCAATGAAAAACCGTTTTTT. This chain connects TRBV7-9 to TRBJ1-4, with D perhaps matching TRBD1 (6 bases). Germline V CDR1 and CDR2: SEHNR, FQNEAQ (reference sequence). The CDR3 is 14 residues long.